This T cell receptor (beta chain) was recovered during a study of identical twins. Findings of the study overall: Fewer insertions characterized abundant cord blood beta clonotypes, whereas memory repertoires showed none.

TCRdb itself ran the 5' RACE reads through MiXCR, one entry per CDR3 protein. The sample contains hundreds of thousands of distinct CDR3 sequences, 21% of which appear only once. A word on this clonotype: Antigen unknown.

This CDR3 has 13 amino acids. Trimming at V came to 7 bases and at J to 1 base, leaving 2 bases not matched to a gene. The germline V gene encodes CDR1 SGHRS and CDR2 YFSETQ. The sample was also reused in another study, on T cells expressing NK-cell markers. This second report adds: Sorting was limited to alpha-beta TCR-expressing T cells with an anti-gamma-delta TCR antibody in several experiments. A handful of donors likewise had their CD3+CD56-NKG2C+ fraction led by these clonotypes.

The sequenced sample consisted of PBMCs. The chain links TRBV5-1 to TRBJ2-5; 9 nucleotides agree with TRBD2. This clonotype was sampled from a woman between 18 and 30 years old in good health. The CDR3 is CASAGGSQETQYF. The CDR3 DNA is TGCGCCAGCGCGGGGGGGAGCCAAGAGACCCAGTACTTC.